This passage covers 28 T cell receptor beta chains from one sample sequenced in a study of cytomegalovirus exposure and HLA in healthy donors (dated by TCRdb to between 2016 and 2019). Libraries were made using the immunoSEQ multiplex PCR assay. For the multiplex PCR, a mixture combining 60 forward primers for TCR Vbeta segments and 13 reverse primers for TCR Jbeta segments was used. TCRdb mirrors the immuneACCESS table, restricted to in-frame sequences. Some clones are absent from its copies; in checked studies, under half trace to an unresolved V gene, and the reason for the others is unknown. This sample has under 200,000 clones in its table, and 77% of those were observed once. Approximately 2.9% of the sample goes to the ten largest clones. What was sequenced was PBMCs. These TCRs come from a woman aged 40 to 50 in good health and CMV-seropositive.

This chain uses TRBV10-3 with TRBJ1-5; 7 nucleotides line up with TRBD1. V was clipped by 2 bases and J by 0 bases; unmatched bases: 7. In germline, CDR1 is ENHRY, CDR2 SYGVKD. CDR3 size: 17 residues. DNA of the CDR3: TGTGCCATCAGTGAGAGTGCAGGGGGAAATAGCAATCAGCCCCAGCATTTT. Translation gives CAISESAGGNSNQPQHF.

The chain combines TRBV7-9 with TRBJ2-1; D is possibly TRBD1 (6 bases). The CDR3 totals 15 residues. V was cut by 6 bases and J by 10 bases, with 22 bases left in between. Per germline, CDR1 SEHNR and CDR2 FQNEAQ (reference sequence). As DNA, the CDR3 is TGTGCCAGCAGTTATGGTATCGGACAGAAGGACGAGCAGTTCTTC. It codes for CASSYGIGQKDEQFF.

The chain recombines TRBV7-9 with TRBJ2-7, with 12 positions matching TRBD1. Trimming at V came to 5 bases and at J to 5 bases, leaving 10 bases not matched to a gene. The CDR3 loop spans 16 amino acids. Germline assignment: CDR1 SEHNR and CDR2 FQNEAQ (reference sequence). In DNA form, the CDR3 reads TGTGCCAGCAGCGACTTAACCCGGGACAGGGGGCACGAGCAGTACTTC. It yields the protein CASSDLTRDRGHEQYF.

V usage is TRBV2 and J usage is TRBJ1-2; 9 bases match TRBD1. The germline CDR1 and CDR2 sequences are SNHLY and FYNNEI. There are 13 residues in the CDR3. The J segment lost 8 bases and the V segment lost 5 bases, leaving 6 bases of the junction unmatched. The CDR3 DNA is TGTGCCAGCAGTCCGGACAGGGGAGGGGGCTACACCTTC. Amino acid sequence: CASSPDRGGGYTF.

The rearrangement links TRBV10-3 to TRBJ2-7, with 9 bases fitting TRBD1. Germline CDR1 and CDR2: ENHRY and SYGVKD. Trimming at V came to 6 bases and at J to 6 bases, leaving 6 bases not matched to a gene. This CDR3 is 13 amino acids long. For the CDR3, the DNA is TGTGCCATCAGGGGGAGGACAGGGGTCGAGCAGTACTTC. Encoded protein: CAIRGRTGVEQYF.

This clone appeared a few times. The chain carries TRBV27 and TRBJ2-6; 11 bases align to TRBD2. The CDR3 is 18 amino acids. Trimming cost V 5 bases and J 2 bases; bases outside gene matches: 8. Germline V CDR1 and CDR2: MNHEY, SMNVEV (reference sequence). CDR3 protein: CASSGIAGGPPGANVLTF. CDR3 sequence (DNA): TGTGCCAGCAGTGGAATAGCGGGGGGGCCCCCTGGGGCCAACGTCCTGACTTTC.

The chain employs TRBV2 and TRBJ1-5; 7 bases line up with TRBD1. This CDR3 contains 14 residues. V trimming: 8 bases; J trimming: 1 base; junction bases outside the gene matches: 5. CDR1 is SNHLY, CDR2 FYNNEI, per germline. The chain's CDR3 is CASSSTGSNQPQHF. In DNA, the CDR3 is TGTGCCAGCTCCTCGACAGGGAGCAATCAGCCCCAGCATTTT.

This clone was recorded a few times. The CDR3 DNA sequence: TGTGCCACCAGCAGAGACCCGCGGACAGGGATGAACACTGAAGCTTTCTTT. It specifies CATSRDPRTGMNTEAFF. The chain joins TRBV15 to TRBJ1-1; 8 bases map to TRBD1. V lost 0 bases and J lost 0; bases outside the gene matches: 6. The CDR3 is 17 amino acids. From germline, CDR1 is LNHNV and CDR2 YYDKDF (reference sequence).

V and J are TRBV2 and TRBJ1-1, with D hard to call. Germline CDR1 reads SNHLY; CDR2 reads FYNNEI. The CDR3 contains 11 residues. Trimming took 5 bases from V and 5 from J, leaving 6 bases between them. This CDR3 is CASSYLTEAFF. The CDR3 coding sequence is TGTGCCAGCAGTTACTTGACTGAAGCTTTCTTT.

This clone was picked up a small number of times. The genes are TRBV4-2 and TRBJ1-4, with TRBD1 matching 7 bases. With V trimmed by 4 bases and J by 8 bases, 10 bases remained unmatched. The germline V gene encodes CDR1 LGHNA and CDR2 YNFKEQ. The CDR3 loop spans 15 amino acids. CDR3 residues: CASSPTGRLLEKLFF. CDR3 in DNA: TGTGCCAGCAGCCCGACAGGGAGGTTATTAGAAAAACTGTTTTTT.

The chain uses TRBV29-1 and TRBJ1-2; 7 bases align to TRBD1. The V and J ends lost 7 bases and 2 bases, in that order; junction bases with no gene match: 4. Germline CDR1 is SQVTM and CDR2 is ANQGSEA. This CDR3 has 12 residues. CDR3 protein: CSAAGQNYGYTF. The CDR3 DNA is TGCAGCGCTGCGGGACAGAACTATGGCTACACCTTC. Full variable domain (missing parts from reference TRBV29-1 and TRBJ1-2): SAVISQKPSRDICQRGTSLTIQCQVDSQVTMMFWYRQQPGQSLTLIATANQGSEATYESGFVIDKFPISRPNLTFSTLTVSNMSPEDSSIYLCSAAGQNYGYTFGSGTRLTVV.

This clone was observed a single time. The V call is TRBV7-2, the J call TRBJ2-3, with TRBD2 as a possible D gene (5 bases). Trimming stripped 5 bases from V and 0 bases from J, with 21 bases between. The CDR3 is 18 residues long. CDR1 and CDR2 from the germline V gene are SGHTA and FQGNSA. The chain's CDR3 is CASSQYSYYRDSTDTQYF. In DNA form, the CDR3 reads TGTGCCAGCAGCCAATACTCCTATTATCGGGATAGCACAGATACGCAGTATTTT. Looking up the rest from reference TRBV7-2 and TRBJ2-3 gives the full variable domain: GAGVSQSPSNKVTEKGKDVELRCDPISGHTALYWYRQSLGQGLEFLIYFQGNSAPDKSGLPSDRFSAERTGGSVSTLTIQRTQQEDSAVYLCASSQYSYYRDSTDTQYFGPGTRLTVL.

The chain combines TRBV19 with TRBJ1-1; possible D gene TRBD1, 5 bases. V was cut by 6 bases and J by 4 bases, with 12 bases left in between. The CDR3 sequence is 13 residues long. Germline V gene sequence: CDR1 LNHDA, CDR2 SQIVND (reference sequence). The CDR3 here is CASSAQGSTEAFF. CDR3 nucleotide sequence: TGTGCCAGTAGCGCCCAGGGTAGCACTGAAGCTTTCTTT.

The gene calls are TRBV19 and TRBJ1-1; TRBD1 might be the D (5 bases). Germline values: CDR1 LNHDA, CDR2 SQIVND (reference sequence). V was shortened by 5 bases and J by 0 bases, with 13 bases between the two germline ends. CDR3 length equals 15 residues. The CDR3 DNA is TGTGCCAGTAGTGCCCACAGGTCGATGAACACTGAAGCTTTCTTT. Protein product: CASSAHRSMNTEAFF.

The chain has TRBV19 and TRBJ1-2, with a possible D match to TRBD1 (5 bases). Looked up from germline, CDR1 is LNHDA and CDR2 is SQIVND (reference sequence). Deletions cut 5 bases from V and 8 bases from J, with 15 bases between. The CDR3 consists of 13 residues. The CDR3 here is CASSGTALGGYTF. For the CDR3, the DNA is TGTGCCAGTAGTGGGACTGCCCTAGGCGGCTACACCTTC.

This clone occurred a few times. The rearrangement links TRBV30 to TRBJ2-2; no clear D gene. Germline CDR1 reads GTSNPN; CDR2 reads SVGIG (reference sequence). V lost 4 bases, J lost 7 bases, and 16 bases lay in between. The CDR3 has 14 residues. The CDR3 sequence: CAWTRGPRGGELFF. For the CDR3, the DNA is TGTGCCTGGACCCGAGGCCCCCGAGGCGGGGAGCTGTTTTTT.

This clone has more than one count but fewer than ten. CDR3 region: CAWKYQERLNTEAFF. As DNA, the CDR3 is TGTGCCTGGAAATATCAGGAAAGGTTAAACACTGAAGCTTTCTTT. This sequence joins TRBV30 and TRBJ1-1; D unresolved. CDR3 size: 15 residues. V shed 4 bases and J shed 2 bases, with 17 bases lying between them. CDR1 is GTSNPN, CDR2 SVGIG, per germline (reference sequence).

V usage is TRBV7-9 and J usage is TRBJ2-7, with 7 bases identical to TRBD1. Germline V gene sequence: CDR1 SEHNR, CDR2 FQNEAQ (reference sequence). This CDR3 contains 14 residues. Germline trimming cut 1 base from V and 5 bases from J; bases unmatched to any gene: 5. The CDR3 DNA is TGTGCCAGCAGCTTAGTTGACAGGGTGGACGAGCAGTACTTC. This gives the protein CASSLVDRVDEQYF.

The chain uses TRBV19 and TRBJ2-1; the match to TRBD2 covers 11 bases. With 5 bases clipped from V and 9 bases from J, the junction kept 6 bases outside the gene matches. The CDR3 contains 14 residues. CDR1 and CDR2 (germline): LNHDA, SQIVND (reference sequence). DNA for the CDR3: TGTGCCAGTAGTGTAGCGGGGGGGCCGGGTGAGCAGTTCTTC. This gives the protein CASSVAGGPGEQFF.

The rearrangement uses TRBV6-5 and TRBJ2-5, with a weak D call TRBD2 (5 bases). The V and J ends lost 7 bases and 2 bases respectively, with 8 bases between them. Germline values: CDR1 MNHEY, CDR2 SVGAGI. The length of the CDR3 is 12 residues. CDR3 in amino acids: CASKDSQETQYF. CDR3 nucleotides: TGTGCCAGCAAGGACTCTCAAGAGACCCAGTACTTC.

V usage is TRBV7-9 and J usage is TRBJ2-3; D perhaps matches TRBD1 (6 bases). Trimming left V 8 bases short and J 6 bases short, with 12 bases between. The CDR3 runs 12 residues. Germline values: CDR1 SEHNR, CDR2 FQNEAQ (reference sequence). CDR3 protein: CASAPRGDTQYF. The CDR3 DNA follows: TGTGCCAGCGCCCCGAGGGGGGATACGCAGTATTTT. The full variable domain, in which reference TRBV7-9 and TRBJ2-3 provide the parts outside the CDR3, is DTGVSQNPRHKITKRGQNVTFRCDPISEHNRLYWYRQTLGQGPEFLTYFQNEAQLEKSRLLSDRFSAERPKGSFSTLEIQRTEQGDSAMYLCASAPRGDTQYFGPGTRLTVL.

The genes are TRBV7-9 and TRBJ2-2; 8 bases agree with TRBD1. The CDR3 runs 15 residues. The junction had 2 bases not matched to a gene; V was cut back by 0 bases and J by 5 bases. Germline CDR1 reads SEHNR; CDR2 reads FQNEAQ (reference sequence). The CDR3 is CASSLAGQVTGELFF. In DNA form, the CDR3 reads TGTGCCAGCAGCTTAGCGGGACAGGTGACCGGGGAGCTGTTTTTT.

The rearrangement links TRBV10-1 to TRBJ2-3, with 12 bases fitting TRBD1. The J segment lost 4 bases and the V segment lost 2 bases, leaving 4 bases of the junction unmatched. The CDR3 runs 16 residues. CDR1 and CDR2 from the germline V gene are WNHNN and SYGVQD (reference sequence). The CDR3 here is CASSEGDRGLSDTQYF. Written as DNA, the CDR3 is TGCGCCAGCAGTGAGGGGGACAGGGGGCTCTCAGATACGCAGTATTTT.

This chain joins TRBV7-2 and TRBJ2-4; D is perhaps TRBD2 (6 bases). This CDR3 is 15 amino acids long. Germline CDR1 and CDR2: SGHTA and FQGNSA. The germline V and J ends were trimmed by 0 bases and 6 bases, with 12 bases remaining between them. The CDR3 DNA reads as TGTGCCAGCAGCTTAGCCCCCGGGAGTGTAAACATTCAGTACTTC. This gives the protein CASSLAPGSVNIQYF.

The chain couples TRBV25-1 to TRBJ1-2, with TRBD1 matching over 9 bases. CDR3 length equals 14 residues. The V gene's germline CDR1 is MGHDK and CDR2 SYGVNS. V shed 6 bases and J 8 bases; nucleotides not matched to a gene: 10. The CDR3 DNA follows: TGTGCCAGCAGGGAGACCGGGACAGGGTACGGCTACACCTTC. The encoded protein is CASRETGTGYGYTF.

The chain is built from TRBV5-6 and TRBJ2-2; TRBD2 is a possible D gene (5 bases). This CDR3 spans 12 amino acids. The V gene lost 3 bases and the J gene lost 8 bases, with 8 bases spanning the gap. Looked up from germline, CDR1 is SGHDT and CDR2 is YYEEEE. Here the CDR3 DNA reads TGTGCCAGCAGCTCGGGCGGGGGGGAGCTGTTTTTT. Protein product: CASSSGGGELFF.

This clone came up once. The gene calls are TRBV10-3 and TRBJ2-7; 8 nucleotides line up with TRBD1. V was pared by 10 bases and J by 3 bases, with 5 bases of the junction left unmatched. The germline gives CDR1 ENHRY, CDR2 SYGVKD. The CDR3 covers 12 residues. The CDR3 DNA follows: TGTGCCACCTCCGGGACAGGCTACGAGCAGTACTTC. Protein: CATSGTGYEQYF.

In this sample, this clone turned up a few times. V is TRBV7-2 and J is TRBJ2-1; D might be TRBD2 (5 bases). The CDR3 spans 14 residues. CDR1 is SGHTA and CDR2 is FQGNSA in the germline V gene. Between the trimmed V and J ends, which lost 7 bases and 8 bases, there was a span of 18 bases. The CDR3 is CASTPDYRSYEQFF. CDR3 DNA: TGTGCCAGCACCCCCGACTATCGGAGCTATGAGCAGTTCTTC.